This TCR beta chain comes out of a study of T cell responses to AZD1222 COVID-19 vaccine. Study-level findings and limits: The donor group comprised mostly white British people and more females; the analysis possibly underestimated clonal diversity.

Germline CDR1 and CDR2: SGDLS and YYNGEE. V was clipped by 0 bases and J by 9 bases, with 13 bases between them. The CDR3 has 14 residues. Assay: immunoSEQ multiplex PCR; the TCRdb copy retains only in-frame clones and omits some. The top ten clones hold 0.85% to 1.2% of a sample with roughly 130,000 clones, 80% to 95% of them seen once. In regard to this clone: What it binds is not known.

The rearrangement uses TRBV9 and TRBJ2-1, with D possibly TRBD2 on 5 matching bases. The receptor was isolated from an adult who received the AZD1222 COVID-19 vaccine. This material consisted of peripheral blood, taken 28 days after the second AZD1222 dose. CDR3 sequence reads: CASSVAALAAEQFF. The CDR3 DNA reads as TGTGCCAGCAGCGTAGCTGCGCTAGCTGCTGAGCAGTTCTTC.